This entry lists 27 T cell receptor beta chains sequenced from one sample in a study of CXCR3-negative and CXCR3-positive naive CD8 T cells. Researchers prepared the TRB cDNA libraries using 5' RACE with UMI labels. No DNA is given; TCRdb re-called the 5' RACE reads and lists each CDR3 protein once. This sample lists tens of thousands of distinct CDR3 sequences; its ten largest clones have approximately 1.5%. What was sequenced was naive CXCR3- CD8+ T cells from blood. Documented subset: CD45RO-CCR7+CD27+CD95- naive CD8+ T cells lacking CXCR3 (TNR3-). These receptors were obtained from a human donor in good health. Some clones in this sample may be carry-over from other donors' samples.

The chain joins TRBV6-5 to TRBJ2-7; TCRdb outputs TRBD2, but without DNA this stays unchecked. CDR3 length: 17 amino acids. CDR1 MNHEY and CDR2 SVGAGI come from the germline V gene. CDR3: CASSYTKSAGISYEQYF.

V gene TRBV7-9 combines with J gene TRBJ1-4. The CDR3 contains 14 residues. Germline V gene lookup returns CDR1 SEHNR and CDR2 FQNEAQ (reference sequence). CDR3 region: CASSSGRTNEKLFF.

The chain is built from TRBV7-9 and TRBJ2-7; the TCRdb call, TRBD1, lacks DNA for checking. Germline-derived CDR1 and CDR2 are SEHNR and FQNEAQ (reference sequence). This CDR3 comprises 16 residues. The CDR3 loop reads CASSSPQGAASYEQYF.

J is TRBJ2-3 and V is TRBV10-3; TCRdb selects TRBD1, and the lack of DNA leaves this call unchecked. This CDR3 is built from 12 residues. CDR1 and CDR2 (germline): ENHRY, SYGVKD. The CDR3: CAILTGEDTQYF.

V usage is TRBV10-3 and J usage is TRBJ2-7; with no DNA, the TCRdb D assignment of TRBD1 cannot be verified. The CDR3 runs 12 residues. CDR1 ENHRY and CDR2 SYGVKD come from the germline V gene. CDR3 sequence: CAIRGDRYEQYF.

V usage is TRBV14 and J usage is TRBJ2-3; the TCRdb call, TRBD2, lacks DNA for checking. This CDR3 is 15 amino acids long. Germline CDR1 reads SGHDN; CDR2 reads FVKESK. This chain's CDR3 is CASSPTSASTDTQYF.

This chain joins TRBV20-1 and TRBJ2-7. The CDR3 has 12 residues. Germline CDR1 reads DFQATT; CDR2 reads SNEGSKA (reference sequence). Here the CDR3 reads CSARLPAYEQYF.

This sequence joins TRBV7-9 and TRBJ2-5; TCRdb's D call of TRBD1 is untestable without DNA. Germline V gene lookup returns CDR1 SEHNR and CDR2 FQNEAQ (reference sequence). This CDR3 is built from 15 residues. The CDR3 loop is CASSFVGQGVETQYF. The complete variable domain, with remaining parts taken from reference TRBV7-9 and TRBJ2-5, reads DTGVSQNPRHKITKRGQNVTFRCDPISEHNRLYWYRQTLGQGPEFLTYFQNEAQLEKSRLLSDRFSAERPKGSFSTLEIQRTEQGDSAMYLCASSFVGQGVETQYFGPGTRLLVL.

V gene TRBV19 combines with J gene TRBJ2-1; TCRdb lists TRBD2, though no DNA is available to test this call. Germline assignment: CDR1 LNHDA and CDR2 SQIVND (reference sequence). The CDR3 totals 15 residues. Here the CDR3 reads CASSPPAGGPNEQFF.

The chain recombines TRBV4-3 with TRBJ2-7; with no DNA, the TCRdb D assignment of TRBD2 cannot be verified. The germline V gene encodes CDR1 LGHNA and CDR2 YSLEER. The length of the CDR3 is 18 residues. The CDR3 is CASSLFMGAGITAYEQYF.

This chain joins TRBV18 and TRBJ2-2. CDR1 and CDR2 (germline): KGHSH, LQKENI. The CDR3 extends over 14 amino acids. The CDR3 reads CASSPPKGTGELFF. Supplemented by reference TRBV18 and TRBJ2-2, the full variable domain reads NAGVMQNPRHLVRRRGQEARLRCSPMKGHSHVYWYRQLPEEGLKFMVYLQKENIIDESGMPKERFSAEFPKEGPSILRIQQVVRGDSAAYFCASSPPKGTGELFFGEGSRLTVL.

This rearrangement joins TRBV15 to TRBJ2-1; TCRdb proposes TRBD2, but this gene call is untestable without DNA. This CDR3 contains 15 residues. In germline, CDR1 is LNHNV, CDR2 YYDKDF (reference sequence). Here the CDR3 reads CATSRDPGTSDEQFF. The whole variable domain, remainder taken from reference TRBV15 and TRBJ2-1, is DAMVIQNPRYQVTQFGKPVTLSCSQTLNHNVMYWYQQKSSQAPKLLFHYYDKDFNNEADTPDNFQSRRPNTSFCFLDIRSPGLGDTAMYLCATSRDPGTSDEQFFGPGTRLTVL.

The chain recombines TRBV7-3 with TRBJ2-5; the TCRdb D gene call, TRBD1, has no DNA to confirm it. CDR1 SGHTA and CDR2 FQGTGA come from the germline V gene. This CDR3 region has 15 residues. CDR3: CASSLTGGLLETQYF.

The chain couples TRBV15 to TRBJ1-5. This CDR3 region has 13 residues. Germline CDR1 and CDR2: LNHNV and YYDKDF (reference sequence). The CDR3 sequence: CATSGESNQPQHF.

V usage is TRBV29-1 and J usage is TRBJ1-5. Germline CDR1 and CDR2: SQVTM and ANQGSEA. The CDR3 extends over 12 amino acids. The CDR3 sequence is CSVADGSSSLHF.

CDR3 residues: CASSQNGYPEPNEKLFF. The J gene is TRBJ1-4, the V gene TRBV14. Per the germline V gene, CDR1 is SGHDN and CDR2 is FVKESK. The CDR3 totals 17 residues.

The genes are TRBV29-1 and TRBJ2-3. Germline loops: CDR1 SQVTM, CDR2 ANQGSEA. The CDR3 covers 12 residues. CDR3 sequence: CSAVPRADTQYF.

V is TRBV4-2 and J is TRBJ2-3. In germline, CDR1 is LGHNA, CDR2 YNFKEQ. The CDR3 length is 13 residues. The CDR3 is CASSQEEADTQYF.

The chain uses TRBV29-1 and TRBJ2-7. The CDR3 runs to 13 residues. Germline lookup yields CDR1 SQVTM and CDR2 ANQGSEA. Here the CDR3 reads CSVVWPAAYEQYF.

The chain is built from TRBV29-1 and TRBJ2-7; the D gene TCRdb calls, TRBD1, cannot be checked with no DNA. This CDR3 contains 13 residues. Germline CDR1 is SQVTM and CDR2 is ANQGSEA. The CDR3 spells CSVRDEISYEQYF.

The chain couples TRBV7-9 to TRBJ2-1; TCRdb's D call of TRBD1 is untestable without DNA. The CDR3 runs to 16 residues. The germline CDR1 and CDR2 sequences are SEHNR and FQNEAQ (reference sequence). CDR3 protein: CASSPRAGKSRNEQFF.

The J gene is TRBJ2-1, the V gene TRBV2; TCRdb's assignment of TRBD2 cannot be checked, as there is no DNA. In germline, CDR1 is SNHLY, CDR2 FYNNEI. The CDR3 length is 20 residues. The CDR3 sequence: CASSEGGGLAGYSSYNEQLF. Drawing the rest from reference TRBV2 and TRBJ2-1, the complete variable domain is EPEVTQTPSHQVTQMGQEVILRCVPISNHLYFYWYRQILGQKVEFLVSFYNNEISEKSEIFDDQFSVERPDGSNFTLKIRSTKLEDSAMYFCASSEGGGLAGYSSYNEQLFGPGTRLTVL.

The chain is built from TRBV7-9 and TRBJ2-7; checking the TCRdb D call of TRBD2 is not possible without DNA. From germline, CDR1 is SEHNR and CDR2 FQNEAQ (reference sequence). There are 15 residues in the CDR3. The CDR3 here is CASSSRSSGSYEQYF.

J is TRBJ2-3 and V is TRBV4-3; the D call of TRBD2 rests on TCRdb alone, since no DNA is present to check it. The CDR3 loop spans 16 amino acids. Germline V gene data show CDR1 as LGHNA and CDR2 as YSLEER. The CDR3 here is CASSQDRLAGGDTQYF.

The chain carries TRBV12-3 or TRBV12-4 and TRBJ1-2; TCRdb names TRBD1, which stays unverified in the absence of DNA. This CDR3 region has 14 residues. The CDR3 protein is CASSLDRGVGGYTF.

The chain joins TRBV10-3 to TRBJ2-1; the D call of TRBD2 rests on TCRdb alone, since no DNA is present to check it. Germline V CDR1 and CDR2: ENHRY, SYGVKD. The CDR3 runs to 19 residues. The chain's CDR3 is CAISSGTSGLPYTYNEQFF.

J is TRBJ1-1 and V is TRBV10-1; TCRdb reports TRBD1, a call that lacks DNA to check it against. The CDR3 runs to 16 residues. CDR1 and CDR2 from the germline V gene are WNHNN and SYGVQD (reference sequence). This CDR3 reads CASNHIQGSPGTEAFF.